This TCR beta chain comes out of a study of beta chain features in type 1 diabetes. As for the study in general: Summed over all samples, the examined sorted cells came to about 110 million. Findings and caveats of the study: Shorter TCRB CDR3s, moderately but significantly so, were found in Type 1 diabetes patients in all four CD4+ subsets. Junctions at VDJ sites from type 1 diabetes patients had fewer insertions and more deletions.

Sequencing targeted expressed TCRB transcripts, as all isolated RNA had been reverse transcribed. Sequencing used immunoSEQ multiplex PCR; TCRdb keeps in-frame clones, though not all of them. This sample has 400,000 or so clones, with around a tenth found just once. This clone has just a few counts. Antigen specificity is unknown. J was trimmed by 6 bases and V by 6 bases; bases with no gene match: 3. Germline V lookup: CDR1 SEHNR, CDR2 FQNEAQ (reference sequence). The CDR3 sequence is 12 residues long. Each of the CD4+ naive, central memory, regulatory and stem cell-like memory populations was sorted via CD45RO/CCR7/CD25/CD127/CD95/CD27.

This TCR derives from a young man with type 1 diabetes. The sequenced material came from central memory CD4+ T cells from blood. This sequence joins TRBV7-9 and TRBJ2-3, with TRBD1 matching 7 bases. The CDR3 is CASSATGDTQYF. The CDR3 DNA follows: TGTGCCAGCAGTGCGACAGGGGATACGCAGTATTTT.